Listed below are T cell receptor beta chains from one sample, sequenced in a study of Graves' ophthalmopathy and Graves' hyperthyroidism. TCRdb reprocessed the multiplex PCR reads with MiXCR, giving one entry per CDR3 protein. The sample lists under 350,000 distinct CDR3 sequences; 17% were seen once. Sequencing input: peripheral blood. The receptors originated from an adult man with Graves' ophthalmopathy. The CDR3 runs from the conserved cysteine through the conserved F or W. The D gene is left open where the match is weak. Not every row has a clone size; where given, it reads once, few, many or a size class.

>TRBV6-2/TRBV6-3|TRBD1|many|TRBJ1-1
TGTGCCAGCAGCGATCCGGGACAGCGTTTCTTT
CASSDPGQRFF
>TRBV12-5|.|.|TRBJ2-7
TGTGCTAGTGGGTCAGCGGTAAGCTCCTACGAGCAGTACTTC
CASGSAVSSYEQYF
>TRBV28|.|.|TRBJ2-7
TGTGCCAGCAGTTTCTCGGGGGCTAGCTCCTACGAGCAGTACTTC
CASSFSGASSYEQYF
>TRBV2|.|many|TRBJ1-5
TGTGCCAGCAGTGCCCTATGGGGGAGAAATCAGCCCCAGCATTTT
CASSALWGRNQPQHF
>TRBV25-1|.|.|TRBJ1-2
TGTGCCAGCAGTGAATGGGCCTATGGCTACACCTTC
CASSEWAYGYTF
>TRBV12-3/TRBV12-4|.|.|TRBJ1-1
TGTGCCAGCAGCAGGACAGAGCACTTGAACACTGAAGCTTTCTTT
CASSRTEHLNTEAFF
>TRBV5-1|TRBD2|many|TRBJ2-7
TGCGCCAGCAGCTTGTTGGCGGGAGCTAAACTCTACGAGCAGTACTTC
CASSLLAGAKLYEQYF
>TRBV12-3/TRBV12-4|.|many|TRBJ1-1
TGTGCCAGCACTTTCGGGCCGGGACGCGCGAACACTGAAGCTTTCTTT
CASTFGPGRANTEAFF
>TRBV28|.|many|TRBJ1-5
TGTGCCAGCAGTTCAAGGGGTCAGCCCCAGCATTTT
CASSSRGQPQHF
>TRBV24-1|.|many|TRBJ1-2
TGTGCCACCAGTGATCGAGGGTGGGATGGCTACACCTTC
CATSDRGWDGYTF